These 2 T cell receptor beta chains were all obtained from the same sample, sequenced in a study of T-cell memory formation after mild COVID-19. In TCRdb, the 5' RACE reads were re-called with MiXCR into one record per CDR3 protein. The sample lists 470,000 or so distinct CDR3 sequences, roughly 25% occurring once. Sequenced input: PBMCs or a T cell subset sorted from them (not recorded which). Receptors were obtained from an adult woman who had mild COVID-19 (a few samples of this study predate the infection). Cell type and time point are not known.

At least ten counts were recorded for this clonotype. The chain recombines TRBV20-1 with TRBJ1-1; D is ambiguous. Trimming stripped 0 bases from V and 0 bases from J, with 11 bases between. The germline CDR1 and CDR2 sequences are DFQATT and SNEGSKA (reference sequence). The CDR3 is made up of 15 amino acids. The CDR3 DNA reads as TGCAGTGCTAGAGATGCGGCAGGAGTGAACACTGAAGCTTTCTTT. Protein: CSARDAAGVNTEAFF.

The chain couples TRBV5-1 to TRBJ2-5; 9 positions match TRBD1. The junction had 6 bases not matched to a gene; V was cut back by 4 bases and J by 5 bases. There are 14 residues in the CDR3. CDR1 SGHRS and CDR2 YFSETQ come from the germline V gene. The CDR3 sequence: CASSLNRGPETQYF. In nucleotides, the CDR3 is TGCGCCAGCAGCCTGAACAGGGGGCCGGAGACCCAGTACTTC.